This TCR beta chain derives from a study of T cell changes during pregnancy in multiple sclerosis. Data came from immunoSEQ multiplex PCR; TCRdb stores just in-frame clones and leaves some out. The profile shows fewer than 90,000 clones, over 85% of them singletons. The TCR sequence derives from a female donor in good health, enrolled as a control in a pregnancy study. The starting material was peripheral blood, obtained after pregnancy.

The CDR3 DNA reads as TGTGCCAGCACCCCCCGGGACAGGGGATCCTACGAGCAGTACTTC. Its protein is CASTPRDRGSYEQYF. V and J are TRBV28 and TRBJ2-7; 10 bases line up with TRBD1. The CDR3 extends over 15 amino acids. Germline V gene lookup returns CDR1 MDHEN and CDR2 SYDVKM. The ends lost 7 bases at V and 1 base at J; junction bases unmatched: 7.